This T cell receptor (beta chain) was sequenced in a study of OX40 agonist ivuxolimab in advanced cancers. Overall study: Under the entry rules, prior anti-PD-1, anti-PD-L1 or anti-CTLA-4 therapy was allowed, and 40% had some.

As concerns this clone: The antigen is unknown.

Repertoires were generated with immunoSEQ multiplex PCR, while TCRdb's copy carries only in-frame clones and drops some. The sample carries about 40,000 clones, about 85% recorded once. At cycle 4 day 1, cycle 7 day 1, and baseline, blood was sampled. Study results and caveats: The work left the antigen specificity of expanded peripheral T cells undetermined. Compared with others, partial responders at 0.1-3.0 mg/kg displayed clonal expansion among the lowest.

Germline CDR1 and CDR2: SGHVS and FNYEAQ. Trimming removed 1 base at V and 1 base at J, with 10 bases between. CDR3 length: 15 amino acids. The starting material was CD4+ or CD8+ T cells sorted from blood, obtained in a trial of the OX40 agonist ivuxolimab. The rearrangement joins TRBV7-6 to TRBJ1-1; no clear D. The origin of this receptor is an adult with an advanced solid tumor such as melanoma, head and neck, liver or kidney cancer. CDR3 bases: TGTGCCAGCAGCTTAGGGCGGTTGGGGAACACTGAAGCTTTCTTT. It encodes CASSLGRLGNTEAFF.